The 16 T cell receptor beta chains in this list originate from one sample, sequenced in a study of CD8+ T cells in alopecia areata. It was cDNA, reverse transcribed from extracted RNA, that served as the sequencing template. Measured with immunoSEQ multiplex PCR; TCRdb has only the in-frame clones, and not every one. The repertoire has 110,000 or so clones, 56% of them found once; the top ten carry 3% to 4%. The sample's treatment: oral pan-JAK inhibitor, 5-10 mg twice daily. The source material was CD4+ T cells sorted from blood, sampled at week 24, from a patient treated with tofacitinib. These receptors came from a human donor with alopecia areata.

The chain employs TRBV6-5 and TRBJ2-3; a weak D match, TRBD2 (5 bases). The length of the CDR3 is 12 residues. CDR1 and CDR2 from the germline V gene are MNHEY and SVGAGI. The germline V and J ends were trimmed by 7 bases and 9 bases, with 14 bases remaining between them. The CDR3 DNA reads TGTGCCAGCAACCCCCCAGGAGGAACGCAGTATTTT. Amino acids: CASNPPGGTQYF.

This clone has just a few counts. This sequence joins TRBV11-2 and TRBJ2-4; D might be TRBD1 or TRBD2, each matching 6 bases. The CDR3 covers 18 residues. Trimming took off 5 bases at V and 0 bases at J, with 20 bases between the two ends. From germline, CDR1 is SGHAT and CDR2 FQNNGV. The CDR3 loop is CASSPSIWGARAKNIQYF. CDR3 DNA: TGTGCCAGCAGCCCGTCCATTTGGGGGGCGAGAGCCAAAAACATTCAGTACTTC. The full variable domain, completed using reference TRBV11-2 and TRBJ2-4, is EAGVAQSPRYKIIEKRQSVAFWCNPISGHATLYWYQQILGQGPKLLIQFQNNGVVDDSQLPKDRFSAERLKGVDSTLKIQPAKLEDSAVYLCASSPSIWGARAKNIQYFGAGTRLSVL.

The CDR3 DNA follows: TGCAGCGTCAGCGTCGGGCAGAATAGCAATCAGCCCCAGCATTTT. Protein sequence: CSVSVGQNSNQPQHF. The V call is TRBV29-1, the J call TRBJ1-5, with D uncertain. Germline V gene data show CDR1 as SQVTM and CDR2 as ANQGSEA. The CDR3 loop spans 15 amino acids. Trimming removed 6 bases from V and 0 bases from J, with 15 bases in between.

This clone was counted only a few times. J is TRBJ1-5 and V is TRBV7-9, with D tentatively TRBD1 (6 bases). The germline V gene encodes CDR1 SEHNR and CDR2 FQNEAQ (reference sequence). This CDR3 spans 12 amino acids. The V gene lost 5 bases and the J gene lost 6 bases, with 8 bases spanning the gap. CDR3 nucleotides: TGTGCCAGCAGCCCAGGGGTTCAGCCCCAGCATTTT. It yields the protein CASSPGVQPQHF. Combining the CDR3 with reference TRBV7-9 and TRBJ1-5 gives the whole variable domain DTGVSQNPRHKITKRGQNVTFRCDPISEHNRLYWYRQTLGQGPEFLTYFQNEAQLEKSRLLSDRFSAERPKGSFSTLEIQRTEQGDSAMYLCASSPGVQPQHFGDGTRLSIL.

The V and J genes are TRBV4-1 and TRBJ2-1; TRBD2 matches 7 bases. In germline, CDR1 is MGHRA, CDR2 YSYEKL. The CDR3 extends over 14 amino acids. The ends lost 2 bases at V and 5 bases at J; junction bases unmatched: 3. CDR3 in amino acids: CASSQRGDNNEQFF. The CDR3 region has the DNA TGCGCCAGCAGCCAACGGGGGGATAACAATGAGCAGTTCTTC.

The chain recombines TRBV9 with TRBJ2-7, with no clear D. Germline assignment: CDR1 SGDLS and CDR2 YYNGEE. The V end lost 3 bases, the J end lost 1 base, and 5 bases lay between the germline ends. The CDR3 has 12 residues. CDR3 region: CASSGVSYEQYF. The CDR3 region has the DNA TGTGCCAGCAGCGGAGTTTCCTACGAGCAGTACTTC.

The chain carries TRBV2 and TRBJ1-2; D not resolved. The V end was cut by 5 bases, the J end by 8 bases, with 18 bases between. There are 14 residues in the CDR3. The V gene's germline CDR1 is SNHLY and CDR2 FYNNEI. The chain's CDR3 is CASSYYGTREGYTF. For the CDR3, the DNA is TGTGCCAGCAGTTACTACGGTACCCGAGAGGGCTACACCTTC.

This clone was counted between two and nine times. The germline gene is not matched at one end of the junction; a read error may be the cause. The J gene is TRBJ2-7, the V gene TRBV30; D tentatively reads TRBD1 or TRBD2 (5 bases each). The CDR3 covers 13 residues. CDR1 and CDR2 (germline): GTSNPN, SVGIG (reference sequence). The CDR3 DNA is TGTGTCTGGAGCAGGGACCTCTCCTACGAGCAGTACTTC. This gives the protein CVWSRDLSYEQYF.

For the CDR3, the DNA is TGCGCCAGCAGCAAACTGGGACAGGGGAACACTGAAGCTTTCTTT. Translation: CASSKLGQGNTEAFF. This chain joins TRBV5-1 and TRBJ1-1; 9 bases agree with TRBD1. The CDR3 loop spans 15 amino acids. Per the germline V gene, CDR1 is SGHRS and CDR2 is YFSETQ. V lost 4 bases, J lost 1 base, and 5 bases stayed unmatched.

This clone was seen only a few times. This chain joins TRBV27 and TRBJ1-2; D uncertain. Germline loops: CDR1 MNHEY, CDR2 SMNVEV (reference sequence). V lost 9 bases and J lost 5, with 10 bases in between. The CDR3 loop spans 11 amino acids. CDR3 bases: TGTGCCAGGCCTGGAGGTTATGGCTACACCTTC. It yields the protein CARPGGYGYTF.

This clone was detected only once. V gene TRBV11-3 combines with J gene TRBJ2-1, with 9 bases identical to TRBD1. The CDR3 is 15 amino acids. V was pared by 5 bases and J by 6 bases, with 8 bases of the junction left unmatched. CDR1 and CDR2 (germline): SGHNT, YENEEA. CDR3 nucleotide sequence: TGTGCCAGCAGCCTCGGGACAGGGTTAGGCAATGAGCAGTTCTTC. The encoded protein is CASSLGTGLGNEQFF.

V gene TRBV29-1 combines with J gene TRBJ1-1, with D possibly being TRBD1 (5 bases). Trimming took 4 bases from V and 1 from J, leaving 16 bases between them. The CDR3 consists of 15 residues. In germline, CDR1 is SQVTM, CDR2 ANQGSEA. CDR3 region: CSVGGTGDKNTEAFF. The CDR3 nucleotides read TGCAGCGTTGGGGGGACGGGGGATAAGAACACTGAAGCTTTCTTT.

V is TRBV30 and J is TRBJ2-1, with 10 bases identical to TRBD2. Per the germline V gene, CDR1 is GTSNPN and CDR2 is SVGIG (reference sequence). This CDR3 is built from 15 residues. Losses at the gene ends were 4 bases for V and 2 bases for J; bases not matched to a gene: 5. CDR3 region: CAWNRLAGAYNEQFF. The CDR3 DNA is TGTGCCTGGAACAGACTAGCGGGCGCCTACAATGAGCAGTTCTTC.

The V call is TRBV7-8, the J call TRBJ2-7; maybe TRBD1 (6 bases). This CDR3 comprises 13 residues. Between the trimmed V and J ends, which lost 4 bases and 7 bases, there was a span of 14 bases. The germline V gene has CDR1 SGHVS and CDR2 FQNEAQ. CDR3 protein: CASSSGQTGEQYF. CDR3 in DNA: TGTGCCAGCAGCTCCGGACAGACGGGAGAGCAGTACTTC. The whole variable domain, remainder taken from reference TRBV7-8 and TRBJ2-7, is GAGVSQSPRYKVAKRGQDVALRCDPISGHVSLFWYQQALGQGPEFLTYFQNEAQLDKSGLPSDRFFAERPEGSVSTLKIQRTQQEDSAVYLCASSSGQTGEQYFGPGTRLTVT.

The V gene is TRBV4-3, the J gene TRBJ1-1; 8 bases map to TRBD1. The CDR3 sequence is 16 residues long. Germline CDR1 is LGHNA and CDR2 is YSLEER. Losses at the gene ends were 3 bases for V and 2 bases for J; bases not matched to a gene: 8. CDR3: CASSHYLTGDNTEAFF. CDR3 DNA sequence: TGCGCCAGCAGCCATTATTTGACAGGGGATAACACTGAAGCTTTCTTT.

The chain links TRBV19 to TRBJ1-5; D is unclear. The V end lost 5 bases, the J end lost 2 bases, and 10 bases lay between the germline ends. The CDR3 contains 14 residues. Germline V gives CDR1 LNHDA, CDR2 SQIVND (reference sequence). The CDR3 nucleotides are TGTGCCAGTAGTTCTACATGGGGCAATCAGCCCCAGCATTTT. This translates into CASSSTWGNQPQHF.